The entry that follows covers one T cell receptor gamma chain sequence. The target antigen is unknown. Given a much more abundant clone one base away, this may be a read error. This sample stems from a study of γδ T cells in repeated Plasmodium falciparum infection. Background on the study: Age- and gender-matched Australian children served as comparison for malaria-exposed Malian children. Samples were taken at baseline, before some infections, and 21 days after each. Whole-study results and caveats: Malian children's Vdelta2-negative repertoires appeared more expanded and less diverse than Australians'.

Both TRG and TRD chains were sequenced from each sorted sample. TCRdb called clones from the multiplex PCR reads again using CATT. This sample carries approximately 25,000 gamma-chain clones, around 2.9% of them seen once, and the ten largest clones take about 33%. CDR1 and CDR2 (germline): GITISATS, ISYDGTV (reference sequence). The CDR3 contains 18 residues. Vgamma9/Vdelta2+ and Vdelta2-negative gammadelta T cells were flow-sorted from PBMC for bulk sequencing. The sequence was collected from a pool of human donors (malaria-infected and uninfected, not separated). The sequenced material came from gamma-delta T cells from blood. This sequence joins TRGV9 and TRGJP. Since TCRdb gives no J gene, matching the DNA to germline was used here to assign it. This CDR3 is CALWEVQSQELGKKIKVF. The CDR3 region has the DNA TGTGCCTTGTGGGAGGTACAATCCCAAGAGTTGGGCAAAAAGATCAAGGTATTT.